This TCR beta chain is from a study of T cell responses to AZD1222 COVID-19 vaccine. Whole-study findings and limits: Seropositive at baseline were only a handful of AZD1222 recipients.

This clone was seen just once. What it binds is not known. Measured with immunoSEQ multiplex PCR; TCRdb has only the in-frame clones, and not every one. The sample lists over 150,000 clones; about 90% were seen once. The CDR3 is made up of 15 amino acids. CDR1 and CDR2 from the germline V gene are GTSNPN and SVGIG (reference sequence). J lost 4 bases, V lost 0 bases, and 6 bases had no gene match. The origin of this receptor is an adult in good health. The material sequenced was peripheral blood, taken on day 0 of MenACWY control vaccination. The gene calls are TRBV30 and TRBJ1-1, with 9 bases identical to TRBD1. CDR3 sequence reads: CAWSVLGQGPTEAFF. In nucleotides, the CDR3 is TGTGCCTGGAGTGTACTGGGACAGGGCCCCACTGAAGCTTTCTTT.